Described below is a single T cell receptor (beta chain) sequence and its context. This clonotype has a handful of counts. Its antigen target is currently unknown. Base qualities are not recorded, but no much larger clone differs from it by a single base. The data were taken from a study of T-cell memory formation after mild COVID-19 (dated by TCRdb to the early 2020s). About the full investigation: TCR sequence clusters from the two donors were largely donor specific. In a couple of donors, T-cell clones that expanded and contracted after mild COVID-19 were followed by sequencing TCRalpha and TCRbeta repertoires longitudinally. The cohort was made up of two young adult volunteers, one female and one male, who were previously healthy. General study outcomes and caveats: The study included only a couple of mild cases, and larger cohorts that include severe cases with pre-infection samples were judged to be necessary. Some responding clones were found in pre-infection memory, which suggests that pre-existing cross-reactive memory T cells took part in the SARS-CoV-2 response. Whether the second-wave clones peaking on day 37 were SARS-CoV-2 specific was not confirmed. Contracting CD4+ clones were located mainly in the CM and EM memory subsets, whereas CD8+ clones were found to be enriched in EMRA. From day 15 to 85, contracting clones showed balanced CD4/CD8 phenotypes, whereas a second wave of clones that expanded from day 15 to 37 leaned towards CD4+.

The run used an Illumina NovaSeq 6000. TCRalpha and TCRbeta cDNA libraries were built by 5'RACE with constant-segment primers, adding sample barcodes and unique molecular identifiers. RNA was extracted from every sample with Trizol reagent. Libraries were amplified in two PCR steps, with a second sample barcode and Illumina TruSeq adapters added in the second step. The libraries were sequenced on an Illumina NovaSeq using 2 x 150 bp paired-end reads. Per the original workflow: Reads were demultiplexed and collapsed into UMI-guided consensus sequences with migec v1.2.7. Using mixcr v2.1.11, the UMI consensuses were aligned to TRA and TRB V and J templates and assembled into clonotypes. A clonotype was counted as expanded or contracted only when both edgeR and NoisET called the clonotype significant, with the noise models trained on biological replicates. For edgeR calls, a false discovery rate-adjusted p below 0.01 and a log2 fold-change threshold of 1 were applied. As an exploratory analysis of dynamics, max-normalized trajectories of the 1000 most abundant clonotypes were examined with PCA combined with hierarchical clustering. Separately sequenced CD4+ and CD8+ repertoires were used to assign a CD4 or CD8 phenotype to each responding clone. Using fastp trimming at Q25 and MiXCR clonotype assembly, TCRdb reanalyzed the public sequencing data and kept in-frame beta chains. Every entry covers one CDR3 protein and lists the most common genes and DNA from its rows. Clone size and V and J calls follow TCRdb, not the original study. The sample table shows more than 250,000 distinct CDR3 sequences, and roughly 17% are seen once. The ten top clones hold 23% of the sample.

The germline V gene provides CDR1 MGHRA and CDR2 YSYEKL. Its CDR3 holds 13 amino acids, cysteine through phenylalanine. Solely the CDR3 DNA is kept, with 39 bases framed from the first base. V is pared back by 5 bases and J by 6 bases, with 12 bases lying between the germline termini. PBMCs were isolated by Ficoll-Paque density gradient centrifugation. Recombination linked TRBV4-1 to TRBJ2-3; no D gene can be assigned with confidence. The sequence was collected from a man between 18 and 35 years old who had mild COVID-19 (a few samples of this study predate the infection). The sample titles of this study are shuffled in the database, so cell type and time point are left out; the donor was told from shared clones. What was sequenced was PBMCs or a T cell subset sorted from them (not recorded which). For the CDR3, the sequence is CASSRVVRDTQYF. The DNA reads TGCGCCAGCAGCAGAGTCGTCCGGGATACGCAGTATTTT.